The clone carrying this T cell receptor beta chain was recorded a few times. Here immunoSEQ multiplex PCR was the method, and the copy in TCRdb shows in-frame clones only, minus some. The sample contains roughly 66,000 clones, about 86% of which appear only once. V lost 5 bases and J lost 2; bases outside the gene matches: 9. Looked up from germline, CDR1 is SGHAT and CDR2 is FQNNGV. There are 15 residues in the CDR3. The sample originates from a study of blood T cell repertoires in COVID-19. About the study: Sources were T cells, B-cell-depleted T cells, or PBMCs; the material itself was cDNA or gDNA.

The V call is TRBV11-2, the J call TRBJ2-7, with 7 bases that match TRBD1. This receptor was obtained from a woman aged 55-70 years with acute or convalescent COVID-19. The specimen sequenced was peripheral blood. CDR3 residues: CASSGALGQAYEQYF. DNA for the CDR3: TGTGCCAGCAGCGGAGCCCTCGGACAGGCCTACGAGCAGTACTTC.